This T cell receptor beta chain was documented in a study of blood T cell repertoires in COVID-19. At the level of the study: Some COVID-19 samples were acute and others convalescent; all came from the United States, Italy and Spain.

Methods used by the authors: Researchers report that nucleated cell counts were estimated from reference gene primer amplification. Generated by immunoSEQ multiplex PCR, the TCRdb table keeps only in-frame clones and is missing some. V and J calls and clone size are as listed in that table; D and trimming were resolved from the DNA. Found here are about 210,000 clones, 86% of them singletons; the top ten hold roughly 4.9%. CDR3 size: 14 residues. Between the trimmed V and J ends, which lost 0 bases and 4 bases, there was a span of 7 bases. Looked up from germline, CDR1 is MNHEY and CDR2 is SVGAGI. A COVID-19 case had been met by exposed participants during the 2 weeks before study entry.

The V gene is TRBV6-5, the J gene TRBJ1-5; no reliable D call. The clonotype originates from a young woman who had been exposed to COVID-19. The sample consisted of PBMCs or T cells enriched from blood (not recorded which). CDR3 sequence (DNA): TGTGCCAGCAGTTACTCGTCGGTTAATCAGCCCCAGCATTTT. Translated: CASSYSSVNQPQHF.